The 3 T cell receptor beta chains reported below all come from one sample, sequenced in a study of cytomegalovirus exposure and HLA in healthy donors. Assay used: immunoSEQ multiplex PCR; TCRdb lists only in-frame clones, some missing. The sample has tens of thousands of clones, 95% to 96% seen once. Sequenced material: PBMCs. All receptors come from a man aged 18 to 35 in good health and CMV-seronegative.

V usage is TRBV18 and J usage is TRBJ2-7; 7 bases match TRBD1. CDR1 is KGHSH, CDR2 LQKENI, per germline. The CDR3 sequence is 14 residues long. V shed 3 bases, J shed 2 bases, and the junction held 4 bases outside the gene matches. The CDR3 region is CASSPDRYAYEQYF. In DNA form, the CDR3 reads TGTGCCAGCTCACCGGACAGGTACGCCTACGAGCAGTACTTC.

This sequence joins TRBV28 and TRBJ2-1; a possible D gene is TRBD2 (6 bases). The CDR3 spans 12 residues. CDR1 MDHEN and CDR2 SYDVKM come from the germline V gene. Trimming took 8 bases from V and 4 from J, leaving 9 bases between them. CDR3 nucleotide sequence: TGTGCCAGCGTGACTAGTTACAATGAGCAGTTCTTC. Amino acid sequence: CASVTSYNEQFF. The complete variable domain, with remaining parts taken from reference TRBV28 and TRBJ2-1, reads DVKVTQSSRYLVKRTGEKVFLECVQDMDHENMFWYRQDPGLGLRLIYFSYDVKMKEKGDIPEGYSVSREKKERFSLILESASTNQTSMYLCASVTSYNEQFFGPGTRLTVL.

The CDR3 spells CASSLNDREGLGYTF. In DNA, the CDR3 is TGTGCCAGCAGCCTTAACGACAGGGAAGGACTCGGCTACACCTTC. The chain has TRBV5-6 and TRBJ1-2; 7 bases are shared with TRBD1. The ends lost 4 bases at V and 8 bases at J; junction bases unmatched: 14. Germline CDR1 and CDR2: SGHDT and YYEEEE. The length of the CDR3 is 15 residues.